This TCR beta chain was sequenced in a study of regulatory T cells in long-lasting Graves disease listed by TCRdb under 2021. Background for the entire study: Patients with newly diagnosed Graves' disease had been on antithyroid drugs for under 3 months. Patients with persistent Graves' disease were compared with patients with newly diagnosed Graves' disease using TCR sequencing and RNA sequencing of peripheral blood. The study took place in China and was registered as a clinical trial. A total of around 35 samples underwent TCR sequencing: some 13 from persistent and roughly 20 from newly diagnosed Graves' disease patients.

Broad study findings and their caveats: Patients with persistent disease shared more public clonotypes (around 3,000) than newly diagnosed patients did (around 930). Only the TCR beta chain was sequenced and analyzed. The small sample size was acknowledged by the authors as a limitation that may reduce accuracy. Preferential use of TRBV28, TRBJ1-2 and TRBJ2-5 was observed in persistent disease, whereas TRBV20-1 and TRBJ2-1 were favored in newly diagnosed disease. Compared with newly diagnosed patients, persistent Graves' disease patients had lower TCR Shannon entropy and fewer highly expanded clones, which suggests clonal expansion. Peripheral blood alone was examined, since thyroid tissue, which constituted the primary lesion, could not be accessed.

At the junction V is shortened by 5 bases and J by 5 bases, with 12 bases in between. The CDR3 spans 13 residues, from the cysteine through the phenylalanine. The sequence is cut down to CDR3 DNA, 39 bases in frame from base 1. CDR1 is given as SGHAT and CDR2 as FQNNGV, both from the germline V gene. The time point label, read with the paper, signifies: newly diagnosed GD, antithyroid drugs for less than 3 months. For both TCR sequencing and RNA sequencing, RNA was extracted from PBMCs using TRIzol. The diagnosis of Graves' disease was made according to American Thyroid Association guidelines. Patients for the study were recruited at an endocrinology department in Xi'an, China. Each patient gave approximately 9 milliliters of peripheral blood, collected in an EDTA anticoagulant tube. PBMCs were isolated by Ficoll Paque Plus density gradient separation without further T cell sorting. An Agilent 2100 Bioanalyzer and agarose gel were used to check RNA quality, while a NanoDrop 2000 measured RNA concentration.

The library came from multiplex PCR. The sequencing machine was an Illumina HiSeq 4000. CDR3 regions were amplified by Arm-PCR with iRepertoire HTBI primers to construct TCR beta libraries. PCR products were gel purified before sequencing. The original methods were these. Gene usage analysis of CDR3 amino acid clonotypes used the roughly 62 TRBV and 14 to 15 TRBJ segments found across samples. COPE and FqMerger were used to merge the filtered high-quality paired reads into contigs. BLAST was used to align contigs to the IMGT TRBV, TRBD and TRBJ reference genes, and CDR3 was defined following IMGT. Any clonotype with a frequency above 0.1% was counted as a highly expanded clone. Shannon entropy was used to measure repertoire diversity, and the Gini coefficient was used to measure V-J evenness. Clonotypes shared by more than one individual were considered public. The raw public reads went through TCRdb reprocessing: fastp at Q25, MiXCR clone calling, in-frame beta chains kept. Each record represents a unique CDR3 protein, reported with the most common genes and DNA among its rows. V and J calls and clone size were set by TCRdb, not the authors. The sample table contains about 530,000 distinct CDR3 sequences; only one count was recorded for around 15% of them. The ten largest clones take up 20% to 25% of the sample.

This clonotype was seen many times. The antigen it recognizes is unknown. No qualities accompany the bases; no much larger clone lies one base away. This sample also belongs to another study, concerning T cells in Graves' hyperthyroidism and ophthalmopathy. As that second study puts it: A patient counted as having stable Graves' hyperthyroidism if no progression to ophthalmopathy occurred over 18 months of follow-up. Hyperthyroidism patients were newly diagnosed, had a disease duration of under 2 months, and were aged 18 to 65 years. The study excluded patients with uncontrolled infections, other autoimmune diseases, pregnancy or lactation. Diagnoses were based on clinical symptoms, serum thyroxine and TRAb, thyroid ultrasound and orbital computed tomography. The first round of RT-PCR for the TCR CDR3 was performed with the HTBI primer set and the Qiagen OneStep RT-PCR kit. Blood samples also contained most of the expanded thyroid clonotypes (frequency above 0.001), which suggests that blood repertoires may reflect thyroid immune responses. In cross-validation, a model built on a 13 V-J signature told ophthalmopathy apart from stable hyperthyroidism with roughly 87% sensitivity and about 81% specificity, and in testing the same model reached 80%/75%. In validation, the model predicted progression to ophthalmopathy a median of about 6.8 months before onset, with approximately 68% sensitivity and about 75% specificity. TCR V-J signatures able to tell the groups apart were searched for in a discovery cohort of approximately 95 patients, of whom roughly 42 had Graves' ophthalmopathy and under 65 had stable Graves' hyperthyroidism. Prospective prediction of ophthalmopathy was tested in an independent validation cohort consisting of 18 hyperthyroidism patients and 17 patients who later progressed to ophthalmopathy. The approximately 100 discovery patients were divided at random into training and test sets in a 7:3 ratio. In several Graves' hyperthyroidism patients, the study also compared T-cell repertoires from thyroid tissue with T-cell repertoires from blood. After sampling, hyperthyroidism patients received methimazole starting at 30 mg daily, and ophthalmopathy patients received high-dose intravenous methylprednisolone. Libraries were constructed in a second round of multiplex PCR, after which size selection and purification were carried out. Sequencing of the libraries was done on an Illumina HiSeq2000 using paired-end 100 bp reads. SOAPnuke was used to process the raw data, with reads discarded if the reads contained adapters or uncalled bases, had a mean Phred below 15, or lacked an exact constant-primer or identifier match. COPE v1.2.5 was used to merge the high-quality paired reads, and each unique nucleotide sequence was defined as a clonotype. MiTCR v1.1 was used to align the clonotypes against IMGT TRBV, TRBD and TRBJ reference segments. Analysis was restricted to V-J combinations with a frequency above 0.0001, which covered about 99% of repertoires. The TCS score was defined as F50 (clonal expansion) divided by E x V (chaos), with BLOSUM62-based TCRdist calculated between CDR3 peptides within each V-J. Welch's t-statistics and random forest reduced 514 V-J features to around 14, which were used in a naive Bayes classifier (R e1071). Sample size was not statistically predetermined, and blinding of investigators to group allocation was not performed. TCR Vbeta CDR3 sequencing of 120 to 150 peripheral blood samples (fewer than 45 ophthalmopathy, about 75 hyperthyroidism and some 17 progressor patients) is reported in the paper.

The sequencing used peripheral blood mononuclear cells (PBMCs), collected at new diagnosis, from a patient treated with antithyroid drugs. The chain was built from TRBV11-2 and TRBJ2-5; possibly the D gene is TRBD1, per 5 matching bases. The sequence came from a woman aged 35-60 years with Graves disease. Donor details come from another sample of the same person, matched by shared clones. The CDR3 corresponds to CASSLRVGETQYF. The DNA is as follows: TGTGCCAGCAGCCTCAGGGTTGGGGAGACCCAGTACTTC. Here the CDR3 is joined to the reference TRBV11-2 and TRBJ2-5 genes, and the full variable domain is: EAGVAQSPRYKIIEKRQSVAFWCNPISGHATLYWYQQILGQGPKLLIQFQNNGVVDDSQLPKDRFSAERLKGVDSTLKIQPAKLEDSAVYLCASSLRVGETQYFGPGTRLLVL.